Shown below are 25 T cell receptor beta chains from a single sample sequenced in a study of T cells in Graves' hyperthyroidism and ophthalmopathy (dated by TCRdb to between 2018 and 2021). Library creation used multiplex PCR. The instrument given in TCRdb is Illumina HiSeq 2000. The TCR beta CDR3 regions were amplified from RNA transcripts. For the first round of RT-PCR on the TCR CDR3, the HTBI primer set was used together with the Qiagen OneStep RT-PCR kit. TCRdb applied fastp at Q25 and MiXCR to the public reads, then kept only in-frame beta chains. Every CDR3 protein is listed once, alongside the most common genes and DNA of its rows. The sample records hundreds of thousands of distinct CDR3 sequences, around 20% of which are singletons. The ten largest clonotypes hold 16% of the sample. The sample consisted of blood. Every receptor here comes from a woman in her forties or fifties with Graves' hyperthyroidism that later progressed to Graves' ophthalmopathy.

This rearrangement joins TRBV6-6 to TRBJ1-2; D possibly corresponds to TRBD1 (6 bases). V was clipped by 0 bases and J by 5 bases, with 16 bases between them. CDR1 and CDR2 from the germline V gene are MNHNY and SVGAGI (reference sequence). The CDR3 totals 16 residues. As DNA, the CDR3 is TGTGCCAGCAGTTACTCGATCGGGGGGCTGAAATATGGCTACACCTTC. Its translation is CASSYSIGGLKYGYTF.

The table lists this clonotype with many counts. The chain recombines TRBV2 with TRBJ2-3; D not certain. This CDR3 is built from 13 residues. V dropped 11 bases and J dropped 0 bases, with 12 bases sitting between them. Germline V CDR1 and CDR2: SNHLY, FYNNEI. Here the CDR3 reads CAGSLMSTDTQYF. The CDR3 bases are TGTGCCGGGTCTCTAATGAGCACAGATACGCAGTATTTT.

In this sample, this clonotype turned up a few times. The J gene is TRBJ1-6, the V gene TRBV20-1; 8 bases fit TRBD1. CDR3 size: 14 residues. The V and J ends lost 0 bases and 11 bases, in that order; junction bases with no gene match: 6. Germline V gives CDR1 DFQATT, CDR2 SNEGSKA (reference sequence). As DNA, the CDR3 is TGCAGTGCTAGAGAGGGACAGGCTAGGGCACCCCTCCACTTT. It translates to CSAREGQARAPLHF.

This clonotype was seen many times. In nucleotides, the CDR3 is TGTGCCAGCAGTGAAGGGCAGCCGAACACCGGGGAGCTGTTTTTT. This encodes CASSEGQPNTGELFF. V and J are TRBV2 and TRBJ2-2; D is unclear. Germline V gene data show CDR1 as SNHLY and CDR2 as FYNNEI. The V and J ends lost 1 base and 0 bases respectively, with 6 bases between them. The CDR3 consists of 15 residues.

The V and J genes are TRBV12-3 or TRBV12-4 and TRBJ2-3; D is uncertain. The CDR3 has 13 residues. Trimming pared 7 bases from V and 2 bases from J, leaving 10 bases between. This CDR3 is CASTPESTDTQYF. In DNA, the CDR3 is TGTGCCAGCACCCCGGAGTCCACAGATACGCAGTATTTT.

This sequence joins TRBV10-3 and TRBJ2-3; 10 nucleotides match TRBD2. CDR1 is ENHRY and CDR2 is SYGVKD in the germline V gene. Unmatched junction bases numbered 4, after V lost 3 bases and J lost 1 base. The CDR3 totals 16 residues. CDR3 residues: CAISDPGTSGTDTQYF. As DNA, the CDR3 is TGTGCCATCAGTGACCCCGGGACTAGCGGCACAGATACGCAGTATTTT.

This clonotype was seen repeatedly, ten times or more. The rearrangement links TRBV13 to TRBJ2-2; maybe TRBD1 (6 bases). The CDR3 runs to 14 residues. The ends were cut back, 3 bases at V and 8 bases at J, with 13 bases in the middle. Germline V gene sequence: CDR1 PRHDT, CDR2 FYEKMQ (reference sequence). DNA for the CDR3: TGTGCCAGCAGCTTGGACAGTTCTAGGGGGGAGCTGTTTTTT. Translated, it gives CASSLDSSRGELFF.

This clonotype was seen at least ten times. The chain combines TRBV6-6 with TRBJ1-1; 11 bases line up with TRBD1. Unmatched junction bases numbered 3, after V lost 0 bases and J lost 0 bases. Germline lookup yields CDR1 MNHNY and CDR2 SVGAGI (reference sequence). The CDR3 length is 17 residues. The CDR3 spells CASSYSKGQGVNTEAFF. The DNA for the CDR3 is TGTGCCAGCAGTTACTCGAAGGGACAGGGGGTGAACACTGAAGCTTTCTTT.

The chain combines TRBV2 with TRBJ2-7; maybe TRBD2 (5 bases). Trimming took off 4 bases at V and 3 bases at J, with 16 bases between the two ends. The CDR3 is 15 residues long. Germline V lookup: CDR1 SNHLY, CDR2 FYNNEI. The CDR3 sequence is CASSVVVGRGYEQYF. Here the CDR3 DNA reads TGTGCCAGCAGTGTTGTTGTTGGGAGAGGCTACGAGCAGTACTTC.

The chain uses TRBV18 and TRBJ2-2, with unresolved D. CDR3 length equals 14 residues. The germline V and J ends were trimmed by 1 base and 4 bases, with 7 bases remaining between them. CDR1 is KGHSH, CDR2 LQKENI, per germline. CDR3 residues: CASSPLQLTGELFF. CDR3 sequence (DNA): TGTGCCAGCTCACCACTCCAACTCACCGGGGAGCTGTTTTTT.

The CDR3 coding sequence is TGCAGTGCTAGGAGGGACAGGGCGGGCACTGAAGCTTTCTTT. Its protein is CSARRDRAGTEAFF. The chain recombines TRBV20-1 with TRBJ1-1; 9 nucleotides align to TRBD1. The CDR3 has 14 residues. Germline CDR1 DFQATT, CDR2 SNEGSKA (reference sequence). Germline trimming cut 3 bases from V and 4 bases from J; bases unmatched to any gene: 6.

This clonotype was observed a few times. This rearrangement joins TRBV5-1 to TRBJ1-4; D call uncertain. The CDR3 totals 14 residues. The V gene lost 7 bases and the J gene lost 2 bases, with 12 bases spanning the gap. CDR1 is SGHRS and CDR2 is YFSETQ in the germline V gene. CDR3 DNA: TGCGCCAGCGCGGTCGGAGCTACTAATGAAAAACTGTTTTTT. This translates into CASAVGATNEKLFF. Variable domain in full (rest from reference TRBV5-1 and TRBJ1-4): KAGVTQTPRYLIKTRGQQVTLSCSPISGHRSVSWYQQTPGQGLQFLFEYFSETQRNKGNFPGRFSGRQFSNSRSEMNVSTLELGDSALYLCASAVGATNEKLFFGSGTQLSVL.

This clonotype was recorded at least ten times. This chain joins TRBV20-1 and TRBJ2-5; either TRBD1 or TRBD2 may fit D (5 bases each). The length of the CDR3 is 17 residues. Trimming shortened V by 3 bases and J by 1 base, and 21 bases separated the two germline ends. Germline-derived CDR1 and CDR2 are DFQATT and SNEGSKA (reference sequence). In nucleotides, the CDR3 is TGCAGTGCTAGTTCCTCAGAGGGGATGGGGATCCAAGAGACCCAGTACTTC. This translates into CSASSSEGMGIQETQYF.

This clonotype was counted many times. CDR3 region: CASSFRGDTGELFF. CDR3 DNA sequence: TGTGCCAGCAGTTTCCGGGGAGACACCGGGGAGCTGTTTTTT. The rearrangement links TRBV12-3 or TRBV12-4 to TRBJ2-2; a weak D match, TRBD2 (5 bases). Trimming took off 3 bases at V and 3 bases at J, with 8 bases between the two ends. The CDR3 totals 14 residues.

This clonotype was seen a few times. The chain combines TRBV18 with TRBJ1-3; D gene ambiguous. The CDR3 consists of 16 residues. Trimming shortened V by 3 bases and J by 0 bases, and 12 bases separated the two germline ends. Germline V gene sequence: CDR1 KGHSH, CDR2 LQKENI. The CDR3 sequence: CASSPVGRVSGNTIYF. In nucleotides, the CDR3 is TGTGCCAGCTCACCGGTGGGCCGAGTCTCTGGAAACACCATATATTTT.

The chain carries TRBV19 and TRBJ2-7; 9 bases fit TRBD2. J was trimmed by 1 base and V by 9 bases; bases with no gene match: 13. The CDR3 totals 16 residues. The germline V gene encodes CDR1 LNHDA and CDR2 SQIVND (reference sequence). For the CDR3, the DNA is TGTGCCAGCTCACCCATCGCGCGGGGGGGGTCCTACGAGCAGTACTTC. This encodes CASSPIARGGSYEQYF.

This clonotype appeared a single time. This chain links TRBV27 with TRBJ2-1; the match to TRBD2 covers 10 bases. Per the germline V gene, CDR1 is MNHEY and CDR2 is SMNVEV (reference sequence). The CDR3 has 16 amino acids. The ends lost 3 bases at V and 2 bases at J; junction bases unmatched: 4. The CDR3 coding sequence is TGTGCCAGCAGTTTTAGAGCGGGGGGGCCCTACAATGAGCAGTTCTTC. Translation: CASSFRAGGPYNEQFF.

This clonotype has at least ten counts. The rearrangement uses TRBV4-1 and TRBJ1-1; D is perhaps TRBD1 (6 bases). Germline assignment: CDR1 MGHRA and CDR2 YSYEKL. The V end was cut by 5 bases, the J end by 1 base, with 11 bases between. CDR3 size: 14 residues. DNA for the CDR3: TGCGCCAGCAGCTCCGGGACAACGAACACTGAAGCTTTCTTT. Protein product: CASSSGTTNTEAFF.

The rearrangement links TRBV7-8 to TRBJ1-5; D call uncertain. Germline-derived CDR1 and CDR2 are SGHVS and FQNEAQ. The CDR3 sequence is 17 residues long. The V end lost 2 bases, the J end lost 0 bases, and 14 bases lay between the germline ends. The chain's CDR3 is CASSLIRTVYSNQPQHF. DNA for the CDR3: TGTGCCAGCAGCTTAATAAGGACGGTGTATAGCAATCAGCCCCAGCATTTT.

With regard to this clonotype: Germline is not matched at one junction end, which may reflect a read error. This rearrangement joins TRBV7-7 to TRBJ2-1; unclear D gene. CDR1 SSHAT and CDR2 FNYEAQ come from the germline V gene (reference sequence). The CDR3 is 15 amino acids. CDR3 bases: TGTGCTAGCAGCTTGGGCCGAGACCCCTTCAATGAGCAGTTCTTC. Translating gives CASSLGRDPFNEQFF.

In this sample, this clonotype turned up many times. The chain recombines TRBV30 with TRBJ2-1; D gene unclear. This CDR3 has 12 amino acids. V was trimmed by 2 bases and J by 3 bases, leaving 5 bases between them. Germline CDR1 reads GTSNPN; CDR2 reads SVGIG (reference sequence). The CDR3 reads CAWSQNYNEQFF. Here the CDR3 DNA reads TGTGCCTGGAGTCAGAACTACAATGAGCAGTTCTTC.

The rearrangement links TRBV7-8 to TRBJ1-6, with D possibly TRBD1 on 5 matching bases. CDR3 length equals 16 residues. CDR1 SGHVS and CDR2 FQNEAQ come from the germline V gene. V was shortened by 6 bases and J by 7 bases, with 19 bases between the two germline ends. CDR3 residues: CASSDLGDGINSPLHF. The CDR3 DNA follows: TGTGCCAGCAGTGATCTAGGGGACGGGATAAATTCACCCCTCCACTTT.

This clonotype was detected many times. The CDR3 region has the DNA TGTGCCAGCAGGCCGGGGGGTTCAGGAGGCTACGAGCAGTACTTC. Its translation: CASRPGGSGGYEQYF. The V call is TRBV12-3 or TRBV12-4, the J call TRBJ2-7; 7 nucleotides line up with TRBD2. CDR3 length equals 15 residues. J was trimmed by 3 bases and V by 6 bases; bases with no gene match: 11.

The J gene is TRBJ1-2, the V gene TRBV19; maybe TRBD1 (6 bases). The V gene's germline CDR1 is LNHDA and CDR2 SQIVND (reference sequence). This CDR3 contains 13 residues. V lost 5 bases and J lost 7, with 14 bases in between. As DNA, the CDR3 is TGTGCCAGTAGTTCTACAGGGTTGACTGGCTACACCTTC. Encoded protein: CASSSTGLTGYTF.

There are many counts of this clonotype. The rearrangement joins TRBV5-5 to TRBJ1-1; 10 bases are a match to TRBD1. Trimming at V came to 0 bases and at J to 4 bases, leaving 3 bases not matched to a gene. Germline loops: CDR1 SGHKS, CDR2 YYEKEE (reference sequence). This CDR3 comprises 15 residues. This chain's CDR3 is CASSLAGTGVTEAFF. DNA for the CDR3: TGTGCCAGCAGCTTGGCCGGGACAGGGGTCACTGAAGCTTTCTTT. The full variable domain, rest sourced from reference TRBV5-5 and TRBJ1-1, is DAGVTQSPTHLIKTRGQQVTLRCSPISGHKSVSWYQQVLGQGPQFIFQYYEKEERGRGNFPDRFSARQFPNYSSELNVNALLLGDSALYLCASSLAGTGVTEAFFGQGTRLTVV.